The 6 T cell receptor beta chains below come from one sample, sequenced in a study of blood T cell repertoires in COVID-19. TCRdb's table, derived via immunoSEQ multiplex PCR, lists solely in-frame clones and lacks some. This sample has 95,000 to 150,000 clones, with around 83% found just once. The specimen sequenced was PBMCs or T cells enriched from blood (not recorded which). These receptors were collected from a woman in her 30s who had recovered from COVID-19.

The chain uses TRBV19 and TRBJ2-7, with a weak D call TRBD2 (6 bases). The CDR3 loop spans 14 amino acids. V lost 6 bases to trimming and J lost 5 bases, with 17 bases between them. The germline CDR1 and CDR2 sequences are LNHDA and SQIVND (reference sequence). The CDR3 bases are TGTGCCAGTAGAAGCACTAGCACCCTTGACGAGCAGTACTTC. It encodes CASRSTSTLDEQYF.

The V call is TRBV28, the J call TRBJ2-7; 12 nucleotides line up with TRBD2. This CDR3 has 13 amino acids. V lost 6 bases and J lost 12; bases outside the gene matches: 9. Germline values: CDR1 MDHEN, CDR2 SYDVKM. CDR3 loop: CASRTTSGSGLYF. CDR3 in DNA: TGTGCCAGCAGAACGACTAGCGGGAGCGGCCTGTACTTC.

This rearrangement joins TRBV14 to TRBJ2-2, with TRBD2 identical over 10 bases. The CDR3 is made up of 18 amino acids. In germline, CDR1 is SGHDN, CDR2 FVKESK. Trimming at V came to 5 bases and at J to 1 base, leaving 10 bases not matched to a gene. CDR3: CASSSPGLAVVNTGELFF. CDR3 bases: TGTGCCAGCAGCTCTCCCGGACTAGCGGTGGTGAACACCGGGGAGCTGTTTTTT. Filled out from reference TRBV14 and TRBJ2-2, the complete variable domain reads EAGVTQFPSHSVIEKGQTVTLRCDPISGHDNLYWYRRVMGKEIKFLLHFVKESKQDESGMPNNRFLAERTGGTYSTLKVQPAELEDSGVYFCASSSPGLAVVNTGELFFGEGSRLTVL.

This sequence joins TRBV6-5 and TRBJ1-1; D is possibly TRBD1 (6 bases). This CDR3 spans 12 amino acids. V was cut by 4 bases and J by 8 bases, with 11 bases left in between. Germline assignment: CDR1 MNHEY and CDR2 SVGAGI. The CDR3 spells CASSWRGGEAFF. As DNA, the CDR3 is TGTGCCAGCAGTTGGAGGGGGGGAGAAGCTTTCTTT.

In its sample, this clone was seen a few times. The chain links TRBV4-2 to TRBJ2-7, with 8 positions matching TRBD2. J lost 0 bases, V lost 0 bases, and 4 bases had no gene match. The CDR3 consists of 16 residues. Germline V gene data show CDR1 as LGHNA and CDR2 as YNFKEQ. This chain's CDR3 is CASSQDSGTSSYEQYF. CDR3 DNA sequence: TGTGCCAGCAGCCAAGATTCCGGGACTAGCTCCTACGAGCAGTACTTC.

The chain links TRBV18 to TRBJ1-1; D is perhaps TRBD1 (5 bases). From germline, CDR1 is KGHSH and CDR2 LQKENI. The CDR3 consists of 15 residues. The V end lost 4 bases, the J end lost 4 bases, and 16 bases lay between the germline ends. CDR3 DNA: TGTGCCAGCTCACGAGCCGGGGGAGTGGGCACTGAAGCTTTCTTT. Encoded protein: CASSRAGGVGTEAFF.